This TCR beta chain was sequenced in a study of blood T cell repertoires in COVID-19. Study-wide background: The United States, Italy and Spain supplied acute and convalescent COVID-19 samples. Sources were T cells, B-cell-depleted T cells, or PBMCs; the material itself was cDNA or gDNA.

Germline trimming cut 6 bases from V and 3 bases from J; bases unmatched to any gene: 4. Germline-derived CDR1 and CDR2 are MNHEY and SVGAGI. The CDR3 has 14 residues. This clone showed up just once. Original processing methods: By means of reference gene primer amplification, nucleated cell counts were estimated. Sequencing was performed with immunoSEQ multiplex PCR; in TCRdb, only in-frame clones are kept and a portion is missing. The DNA was the basis for D and trimming; V, J and clone size are from that table. The sample consists of about 160,000 clones, approximately 88% of them appearing once. Sequenced material: peripheral blood. This sequence originates from a man aged 70 or older with acute or convalescent COVID-19. This chain connects TRBV6-5 to TRBJ2-2; 7 nucleotides agree with TRBD2. Written as DNA, the CDR3 is TGTGCCAGCAGGCGGGAGCGTTACACCGGGGAGCTGTTTTTT. Its translation is CASRRERYTGELFF.